This T cell receptor (beta chain) comes out of a study of OX40 agonist ivuxolimab in advanced cancers. Study at large: Patients got intravenous ivuxolimab at 0.01 to 10 mg/kg every 2 weeks. Patients with prior anti-PD-1, anti-PD-L1 or anti-CTLA-4 therapy were eligible; about 40% had some.

The study's findings and limits: Those patients achieving a partial response at 0.1-3.0 mg/kg showed among the lowest clonal expansion. In general, CD8+ T cells held more expanded clones than CD4+ did, on average.

The length of the CDR3 is 13 residues. The trim removed 2 bases at V and 4 bases at J, leaving 2 bases unmatched. Germline CDR1 and CDR2: SGHNT and YYREEE (reference sequence). With respect to this clone: Its antigen remains unidentified.

Sequencing was performed with immunoSEQ multiplex PCR; in TCRdb, only in-frame clones are kept and a portion is missing. In the table there are tens of thousands of clones, roughly 88% of which are singletons. This clonotype originated in an adult with an advanced solid tumor such as melanoma, head and neck, liver or kidney cancer. The sequencing here drew on CD4+ or CD8+ T cells sorted from blood, taken in a trial of the OX40 agonist ivuxolimab. V is TRBV5-4 and J is TRBJ1-1; 7 bases match TRBD1. The CDR3 reads CASSLQGTTEAFF. For the CDR3, the DNA is TGTGCCAGCAGCTTACAGGGGACCACTGAAGCTTTCTTT.